Listed below are T cell receptor beta chains from one sample, sequenced in a study of cytomegalovirus exposure and HLA in healthy donors. Assay used: immunoSEQ multiplex PCR; TCRdb lists only in-frame clones, some missing. Of roughly 200,000 clones listed, just under 70% are singletons. Sequencing was done on a sample of PBMCs. Source of these receptors: a man aged 40-50 years in good health and CMV-seropositive. CDR3s include the opening cysteine and the closing phenylalanine or tryptophan. D genes are given only for firm matches. Rows may omit the clone size; those that give it use once, few, many or a size class.

J gene	D gene	clone size	V gene	CDR3 protein	CDR3 DNA
TRBJ2-2	TRBD1	.	TRBV18	CASSQRTGGNTGELFF	TGTGCCAGCTCACAACGGACAGGGGGGAACACCGGGGAGCTGTTTTTT
TRBJ2-7	TRBD2	.	TRBV7-2	CASSRGTSGGGPEQYF	TGTGCCAGCAGCCGGGGGACTAGCGGGGGGGGACCCGAGCAGTACTTC
TRBJ2-7	TRBD1	.	TRBV28	CASSFGPRGSYEQYF	TGTGCCAGCAGTTTTGGGCCCAGGGGGTCATACGAGCAGTACTTC
TRBJ2-3	.	few	TRBV19	CASSRGGAGTDTQYF	TGTGCCAGTAGTAGGGGGGGGGCCGGGACAGATACGCAGTATTTT
TRBJ2-7	.	.	TRBV5-8	CASTRGGYEQYF	TGTGCCAGCACGCGAGGGGGCTACGAGCAGTACTTC
TRBJ1-1	.	.	TRBV11-2	CASSPYRGEYTEAFF	TGTGCCAGCAGCCCCTACCGGGGGGAGTACACTGAAGCTTTCTTT
TRBJ1-5	.	.	TRBV19	CASSIKGVWGQPQHF	TGTGCCAGTAGTATAAAGGGCGTTTGGGGCCAGCCCCAGCATTTT
TRBJ1-1	.	.	TRBV25-1	CASSELGSAGNTEAFF	TGTGCCAGCAGTGAATTGGGCTCAGCGGGTAACACTGAAGCTTTCTTT
TRBJ2-2	.	.	TRBV14	CASSQRGEVRAGELFF	TGTGCCAGCAGCCAAAGGGGCGAGGTACGGGCCGGGGAGCTGTTTTTT
TRBJ2-7	.	few	TRBV1	CTSSRGTSGGYEQYF	TGCACCAGCAGCCGAGGGACTAGCGGGGGCTACGAGCAGTACTTC
TRBJ1-3	.	.	TRBV9	CASSGLRNTIYF	TGTGCCAGCAGCGGACTTAGAAACACCATATATTTT
TRBJ2-1	.	.	TRBV9	CASSPHFASDSLYNEQFF	TGTGCCAGCAGCCCCCACTTTGCGAGCGATTCACTTTACAATGAGCAGTTCTTC
TRBJ1-2	.	.	TRBV19	CASSMSTVTAGYTF	TGTGCCAGTAGTATGTCGACAGTTACGGCTGGCTACACCTTC
TRBJ2-3	TRBD1	.	TRBV19	CASSTTLDRVTDTQYF	TGTGCCAGTAGTACCACCCTCGACAGGGTCACAGATACGCAGTATTTT
TRBJ2-3	TRBD2	.	TRBV5-4	CASSKTSGGEDTQYF	TGTGCCAGCAGCAAGACTAGCGGGGGGGAAGATACGCAGTATTTT
TRBJ2-2	.	.	TRBV11-2	CASSQTPANTGELFF	TGTGCCAGCAGCCAGACACCGGCGAACACCGGGGAGCTGTTTTTT
TRBJ2-2	.	.	TRBV7-9	CASSFPLLAGELFF	TGTGCCAGCAGCTTTCCACTTCTAGCCGGGGAGCTGTTTTTT
TRBJ2-7	.	.	TRBV2	CASSEKGDEQYF	TGTGCCAGCAGTGAAAAGGGGGACGAGCAGTACTTC
TRBJ2-5	TRBD1	.	TRBV15	CATSTSRTGGGETQYF	TGTGCCACCAGCACCTCACGGACAGGGGGAGGAGAGACCCAGTACTTC
TRBJ1-5	.	few	TRBV5-1	CASSLQAGGNQPQHF	TGCGCCAGCAGCTTGCAAGCGGGGGGGAATCAGCCCCAGCATTTT
TRBJ2-1	.	few	TRBV9	CASSVNLGGAPPSEQFF	TGTGCCAGCAGCGTAAACTTGGGGGGGGCCCCCCCAAGTGAGCAGTTCTTC
TRBJ1-2	.	.	TRBV19	CASSIQSYGYTF	TGTGCCAGTAGTATACAGTCCTATGGCTACACCTTC
TRBJ1-2	TRBD1	.	TRBV6-1	CASSPGQGVPLGYTF	TGTGCCAGCAGTCCGGGACAGGGGGTTCCCTTGGGCTACACCTTC
TRBJ1-1	.	.	TRBV7-2	CASSLMPPTSMNTEAFF	TGTGCCAGCAGCTTAATGCCACCAACTTCGATGAACACTGAAGCTTTCTTT
TRBJ1-5	TRBD1	few	TRBV4-1	CASSQPGQGINQPQHF	TGCGCCAGCAGCCAACCGGGACAGGGAATTAATCAGCCCCAGCATTTT
TRBJ1-6	.	.	TRBV6-5	CASSYESGHSPLHF	TGTGCCAGCAGTTACGAGTCAGGGCACTCACCCCTCCACTTT
TRBJ2-2	TRBD1	.	TRBV5-1	CASSGDRNTGELFF	TGCGCCAGCAGCGGGGACAGGAACACCGGGGAGCTGTTTTTT
TRBJ2-3	TRBD2	.	TRBV5-4	CASSSLAGVKDTQYF	TGTGCCAGCAGCTCACTAGCGGGGGTCAAAGATACGCAGTATTTT
TRBJ2-5	TRBD1	.	TRBV5-4	CASSTTTGAGTQYF	TGTGCCAGCAGCACCACAACAGGGGCCGGGACCCAGTACTTC
TRBJ2-7	TRBD1	.	TRBV11-1	CASSRTDRGSSYEQYF	TGTGCCAGCAGCCGAACGGACAGGGGCTCCTCCTACGAGCAGTACTTC
TRBJ2-7	.	.	TRBV7-9	CASSLGGGHEQYF	TGTGCCAGCAGCTTAGGGGGGGGCCACGAGCAGTACTTC
TRBJ2-7	.	.	TRBV4-2	CASSQGSSETYEQYF	TGTGCCAGCAGCCAAGGATCTAGCGAAACCTACGAGCAGTACTTC
TRBJ1-4	.	few	TRBV19	CASRLRGLNEKLFF	TGTGCCAGTAGACTCAGGGGCCTAAATGAAAAACTGTTTTTT
TRBJ2-1	TRBD2	.	TRBV18	CASSPRGGNEQFF	TGTGCCAGCTCACCCCGGGGGGGCAATGAGCAGTTCTTC
TRBJ2-7	TRBD1	.	TRBV27	CASSSGTGGYEQYF	TGTGCCAGCAGTTCCGGGACAGGGGGGTACGAGCAGTACTTC
TRBJ1-1	TRBD1	few	TRBV2	CASSDDRVEAFF	TGTGCCAGCAGTGATGACAGGGTGGAAGCTTTCTTT
TRBJ2-1	TRBD2	few	TRBV6-6	CASSYGPGGGYNEQFF	TGTGCCAGCAGTTATGGACCGGGGGGGGGTTACAATGAGCAGTTCTTC
TRBJ2-3	TRBD2	.	TRBV5-6	CASSLVRGTGTRADTQYF	TGTGCCAGCAGCTTGGTTCGGGGCACGGGGACTAGGGCAGATACGCAGTATTTT
TRBJ1-4	TRBD1	few	TRBV14	CASSQANLDRAREKLFF	TGTGCCAGCAGCCAAGCTAACTTGGACAGGGCGAGAGAAAAACTGTTTTTT
TRBJ2-7	TRBD1	.	TRBV19	CASSIRQGVGEQYF	TGTGCCAGTAGTATAAGACAGGGGGTCGGGGAGCAGTACTTC
TRBJ1-6	.	few	TRBV27	CASSPGTSYNSPLHF	TGTGCCAGCTCCCCTGGGACAAGCTATAATTCACCCCTCCACTTT
TRBJ1-1	.	.	TRBV5-4	CASSLPTAGNTEAFF	TGTGCCAGCAGCTTGCCGACAGCGGGGAACACTGAAGCTTTCTTT
TRBJ2-3	.	.	TRBV5-4	CASSLAETGPSTDTQYF	TGTGCCAGCAGCTTGGCCGAGACAGGCCCTAGCACAGATACGCAGTATTTT
TRBJ2-7	.	.	TRBV4-2	CASSQEGQGYSYEQYF	TGTGCCAGCAGCCAAGAAGGGCAGGGGTACTCCTACGAGCAGTACTTC
TRBJ1-4	TRBD1	.	TRBV6-5	CASSPGTGWEKLFF	TGTGCCAGCAGCCCCGGGACAGGGTGGGAAAAACTGTTTTTT
TRBJ1-2	TRBD1	few	TRBV7-9	CASSQTGGATGYTF	TGTGCCAGCAGCCAAACAGGGGGCGCGACTGGCTACACCTTC
TRBJ1-5	.	.	TRBV6-5	CASSSLGDQPQHF	TGTGCCAGCAGTTCACTCGGAGATCAGCCCCAGCATTTT
TRBJ1-1	TRBD1	once	TRBV10-1	CASTFDRVIMNTEAFF	TGCGCCAGCACCTTCGACAGGGTAATCATGAACACTGAAGCTTTCTTT
TRBJ1-6	TRBD1	few	TRBV19	CASGRDSENSPLHF	TGTGCCAGTGGCAGGGACAGCGAGAATTCACCCCTCCACTTT
TRBJ2-3	.	.	TRBV29-1	CSVEDLYRTDTQYF	TGCAGCGTTGAAGATCTTTACAGAACAGATACGCAGTATTTT
TRBJ2-3	.	.	TRBV2	CASSGTKVSTDTQYF	TGTGCCAGCAGTGGGACTAAAGTTAGCACAGATACGCAGTATTTT
TRBJ2-3	.	.	TRBV5-6	CASSSSAGETQYF	TGTGCCAGCAGCTCCTCGGCAGGGGAGACGCAGTATTTT
TRBJ1-1	.	.	TRBV6-5	CASSRVGVDTEAFF	TGTGCCAGCAGCCGTGTAGGGGTAGACACTGAAGCTTTCTTT
TRBJ2-7	.	.	TRBV2	CASSPSSYEQYF	TGTGCCAGCAGCCCTAGCTCCTACGAGCAGTACTTC
TRBJ2-7	.	.	TRBV2	CASTTAGWGYEQYF	TGTGCCAGCACTACGGCAGGTTGGGGCTACGAGCAGTACTTC